A single sample gave rise to the 32 T cell receptor beta chains below, sequenced in a study of T cells after posttransplantation cyclophosphamide. Methotrexate plus calcineurin inhibitor accompanied controls' myeloablative marrow transplants; sampling was 1 year later. Sequenced by immunoSEQ multiplex PCR; TCRdb stores in-frame clones only, minus some. The sample carries almost 10,000 clones, around 92% recorded once. The sample here was PBMCs, taken 420 to 450 days after allogeneic stem cell transplant with calcineurin inhibitor and methotrexate. These receptors came from a male patient aged 45-59 years who received an allogeneic stem cell transplant from an unrelated donor, was CMV-positive, and had chronic GVHD only. Some T cells here may be from the graft donor.

The chain has TRBV19 and TRBJ2-7; 8 nucleotides line up with TRBD2. With 5 bases clipped from V and 3 bases from J, the junction kept 9 bases outside the gene matches. The CDR3 loop spans 15 amino acids. Per the germline V gene, CDR1 is LNHDA and CDR2 is SQIVND (reference sequence). CDR3 sequence: CASSPFSGAYYEQYF. The CDR3 coding sequence is TGTGCCAGTAGTCCTTTTAGCGGGGCATACTACGAGCAGTACTTC.

This rearrangement joins TRBV27 to TRBJ2-3, with TRBD2 as a possible D gene (7 bases). Germline loops: CDR1 MNHEY, CDR2 SMNVEV (reference sequence). V was shortened by 6 bases and J by 6 bases, with 16 bases between the two germline ends. The CDR3 is made up of 14 amino acids. CDR3 residues: CASRGAGVSDTQYF. In DNA form, the CDR3 reads TGTGCCAGCAGGGGGGCGGGAGTGTCTGATACGCAGTATTTT.

The chain couples TRBV11-3 to TRBJ2-7; 7 positions match TRBD1. The germline CDR1 and CDR2 sequences are SGHNT and YENEEA. The CDR3 extends over 16 amino acids. V shed 3 bases and J 5 bases; nucleotides not matched to a gene: 13. The CDR3 spells CASSFARRGGQDEQYF. The CDR3 DNA reads as TGTGCCAGCAGCTTCGCCCGACGAGGGGGCCAGGACGAGCAGTACTTC.

The table lists this clone with a count of one. The rearrangement uses TRBV4-2 and TRBJ2-5; D gene unclear. Germline CDR1 is LGHNA and CDR2 is YNFKEQ. The CDR3 loop spans 16 amino acids. Trimming removed 1 base at V and 4 bases at J, with 16 bases between. The CDR3 region is CASSQASGLERETQYF. For the CDR3, the DNA is TGTGCCAGCAGCCAAGCTTCTGGTCTAGAGCGAGAGACCCAGTACTTC.

The chain combines TRBV5-6 with TRBJ2-1; the D is unclear. Trimming removed 4 bases from V and 4 bases from J, with 15 bases in between. The CDR3 is 15 amino acids. The V gene's germline CDR1 is SGHDT and CDR2 YYEEEE. The CDR3 nucleotides are TGTGCCAGCAGCGCGGTCGAGCGTGATTACAATGAGCAGTTCTTC. This codes for CASSAVERDYNEQFF.

J is TRBJ2-7 and V is TRBV2, with TRBD1 as a possible D gene (5 bases). The CDR3 has 12 residues. Germline values: CDR1 SNHLY, CDR2 FYNNEI. The V end lost 10 bases, the J end lost 5 bases, and 15 bases lay between the germline ends. CDR3 residues: CATQGSGNEQYF. CDR3 DNA sequence: TGTGCCACCCAGGGATCTGGAAACGAGCAGTACTTC.

This CDR3 reads CASSLTGTGHLGYTF. The CDR3 nucleotides read TGTGCCAGCAGCCTTACCGGGACAGGGCATCTCGGCTACACCTTC. The V and J genes are TRBV28 and TRBJ1-2; TRBD1 matches at 9 bases. The CDR3 length is 15 residues. Losses at the gene ends were 6 bases for V and 8 bases for J; bases not matched to a gene: 13. Germline V lookup: CDR1 MDHEN, CDR2 SYDVKM.

The table lists this clone with a few counts. The rearrangement uses TRBV7-9 and TRBJ1-1; a possible D gene is TRBD1 (6 bases). CDR3 length: 12 residues. The germline gives CDR1 SEHNR, CDR2 FQNEAQ (reference sequence). Trimming cost V 0 bases and J 7 bases, with 6 bases left between them. In DNA, the CDR3 is TGTGCCAGCAGCTTAGCACAGGGTGAAGCTTTCTTT. Translated, it gives CASSLAQGEAFF.

The chain couples TRBV5-1 to TRBJ1-6; 7 bases are a match to TRBD1. The CDR3 spans 16 residues. Germline trimming cut 4 bases from V and 7 bases from J; bases unmatched to any gene: 11. Germline loops: CDR1 SGHRS, CDR2 YFSETQ. In nucleotides, the CDR3 is TGCGCCAGCAGCCCATCCCGGACAGGAGAGAATTCACCCCTCCACTTT. It is translated as CASSPSRTGENSPLHF.

The V and J genes are TRBV6-5 and TRBJ2-2, with TRBD2 identical over 8 bases. There are 14 residues in the CDR3. Germline values: CDR1 MNHEY, CDR2 SVGAGI. V was clipped by 7 bases and J by 7 bases; unmatched bases: 8. This CDR3 reads CASNSAGEGGELFF. The CDR3 DNA reads TGTGCCAGCAATTCAGCGGGAGAGGGCGGGGAGCTGTTTTTT.

The J gene is TRBJ1-1, the V gene TRBV7-6; D is ambiguous. Looked up from germline, CDR1 is SGHVS and CDR2 is FNYEAQ. The germline V and J ends were trimmed by 4 bases and 0 bases, with 6 bases remaining between them. This CDR3 is 13 amino acids long. The CDR3 here is CASSSLLNTEAFF. The CDR3 DNA is TGTGCCAGCAGCTCCCTATTGAACACTGAAGCTTTCTTT.

The genes are TRBV29-1 and TRBJ1-1; D might be TRBD1 (5 bases). The CDR3 consists of 14 residues. Germline V CDR1 and CDR2: SQVTM, ANQGSEA. V was cut by 4 bases and J by 4 bases, with 16 bases left in between. CDR3 coding DNA: TGCAGCGTTGGGGGCGGCCTCCCGGGCACTGAAGCTTTCTTT. It specifies CSVGGGLPGTEAFF.

This sequence joins TRBV2 and TRBJ1-5; possible D gene TRBD1, 5 bases. Germline assignment: CDR1 SNHLY and CDR2 FYNNEI. The CDR3 spans 15 residues. Trimming took off 1 base at V and 4 bases at J, with 11 bases between the two ends. The CDR3 bases are TGTGCCAGCAGTGAAGGGTGGGCAGGGAATCAGCCCCAGCATTTT. Amino acids: CASSEGWAGNQPQHF.

The chain combines TRBV5-1 with TRBJ2-5; D might be TRBD1 (6 bases). Judging by the DNA end, TRBJ2-7 fits better; the J call may be wrong. The CDR3 has 14 residues. Germline values: CDR1 SGHRS, CDR2 YFSETQ. CDR3 DNA sequence: TGCGCCAGCAGTAGGGGGTCCTTTGCCGACGAGCAGTACTTC. It codes for CASSRGSFADEQYF.

The CDR3 reads CSVEDAGHEAFF. The CDR3 bases are TGCAGCGTTGAAGACGCAGGGCATGAAGCTTTCTTT. V and J are TRBV29-1 and TRBJ1-1; the D gene is possibly TRBD1 (5 bases). The V end was cut by 0 bases, the J end by 7 bases, with 9 bases between. Per the germline V gene, CDR1 is SQVTM and CDR2 is ANQGSEA. The CDR3 runs 12 residues.

The chain couples TRBV9 to TRBJ2-5; TRBD2 is a possible D gene (5 bases). Germline V CDR1 and CDR2: SGDLS, YYNGEE. Trimming removed 0 bases from V and 2 bases from J, with 14 bases in between. The CDR3 contains 16 residues. The CDR3 loop reads CASSVGVVGGQETQYF. CDR3 in DNA: TGTGCCAGCAGCGTAGGAGTAGTCGGAGGACAAGAGACCCAGTACTTC. Variable domain in full (rest from reference TRBV9 and TRBJ2-5): DSGVTQTPKHLITATGQRVTLRCSPRSGDLSVYWYQQSLDQGLQFLIQYYNGEERAKGNILERFSAQQFPDLHSELNLSSLELGDSALYFCASSVGVVGGQETQYFGPGTRLLVL.

This clone turned up a few times. The V and J genes are TRBV7-9 and TRBJ2-1; D gene unclear. CDR3 size: 12 residues. The V gene's germline CDR1 is SEHNR and CDR2 FQNEAQ (reference sequence). The V end was cut by 6 bases, the J end by 10 bases, with 13 bases between. CDR3 amino acids: CASSLSSWEQFF. DNA for the CDR3: TGTGCCAGCAGTTTAAGCTCTTGGGAGCAGTTCTTC.

The V gene is TRBV2, the J gene TRBJ2-3; 10 bases are a match to TRBD2. CDR3 length: 16 amino acids. V shed 6 bases, J shed 6 bases, and the junction held 12 bases outside the gene matches. CDR1 is SNHLY, CDR2 FYNNEI, per germline. The CDR3 region is CASRPPFSGRSDTQYF. DNA of the CDR3: TGTGCCAGCAGGCCACCCTTTAGCGGGAGGTCCGATACGCAGTATTTT.

The genes are TRBV4-1 and TRBJ2-7, with 13 bases identical to TRBD2. The trim removed 0 bases at V and 3 bases at J, leaving 11 bases unmatched. Germline V gives CDR1 MGHRA, CDR2 YSYEKL. CDR3 length: 19 amino acids. Here the CDR3 reads CASSQDRLAGGLRDYEQYF. For the CDR3, the DNA is TGCGCCAGCAGCCAAGATCGACTAGCGGGGGGCCTCAGGGACTACGAGCAGTACTTC.

The chain employs TRBV7-2 and TRBJ1-1; D might be TRBD1 (6 bases). V was cut by 5 bases and J by 10 bases, with 14 bases left in between. The CDR3 covers 12 residues. Germline CDR1 SGHTA, CDR2 FQGNSA. The CDR3 DNA sequence: TGTGCCAGCAGCCTAAACAGGGAGGGAGCTTTCTTT. This sequence encodes CASSLNREGAFF.

The rearrangement links TRBV7-3 to TRBJ2-1, with a weak D call TRBD1 (6 bases). The CDR3 runs 15 residues. The V end lost 5 bases, the J end lost 7 bases, and 18 bases lay between the germline ends. Germline lookup yields CDR1 SGHTA and CDR2 FQGTGA. CDR3 sequence: CASSLTGFSVNEQFF. Written as DNA, the CDR3 is TGTGCCAGCAGCCTGACAGGCTTTTCAGTGAATGAGCAGTTCTTC.

The rearrangement joins TRBV6-6 to TRBJ2-1; D is undetermined. V was shortened by 2 bases and J by 2 bases, with 10 bases between the two germline ends. Germline assignment: CDR1 MNHNY and CDR2 SVGAGI (reference sequence). The CDR3 totals 15 residues. This chain's CDR3 is CASSYASVPYNEQFF. The CDR3 DNA reads TGTGCCAGCAGTTACGCTAGTGTACCCTACAATGAGCAGTTCTTC.

This clone showed up just once. The rearrangement joins TRBV5-1 to TRBJ2-3; TRBD2 matches at 10 bases. V trimming: 0 bases; J trimming: 0 bases; junction bases outside the gene matches: 7. The CDR3 sequence is 18 residues long. Germline values: CDR1 SGHRS, CDR2 YFSETQ. CDR3 sequence reads: CASSLAGTSVSSTDTQYF. CDR3 nucleotide sequence: TGCGCCAGCAGCTTGGCCGGGACTAGCGTATCTAGCACAGATACGCAGTATTTT.

The chain carries TRBV12-5 and TRBJ2-7; tentatively, D is TRBD1 (7 bases). The CDR3 consists of 14 residues. V gave up 1 base and J gave up 7 bases, with 14 bases separating them. In germline, CDR1 is LGHNT, CDR2 FRNRAP. The CDR3 bases are TGTGCTAGTGGTTTGGGCGGGACAGAGGGAGAGCAGTACTTC. Protein product: CASGLGGTEGEQYF. The entire variable domain, with the rest obtained from reference TRBV12-5 and TRBJ2-7, is as follows: DARVTQTPRHKVTEMGQEVTMRCQPILGHNTVFWYRQTMMQGLELLAYFRNRAPLDDSGMPKDRFSAEMPDATLATLKIQPSEPRDSAVYFCASGLGGTEGEQYFGPGTRLTVT.

This CDR3 is CASRWQETQYF. Here the CDR3 DNA reads TGTGCCAGCAGATGGCAAGAGACCCAGTACTTC. The V and J genes are TRBV19 and TRBJ2-5; D unresolved. This CDR3 contains 11 residues. Germline-derived CDR1 and CDR2 are LNHDA and SQIVND (reference sequence). The V and J ends lost 9 bases and 2 bases respectively, with 7 bases between them.

J is TRBJ2-7 and V is TRBV5-1; tentatively, D is TRBD2 (5 bases). The germline V gene has CDR1 SGHRS and CDR2 YFSETQ. V was shortened by 5 bases and J by 5 bases, with 17 bases between the two germline ends. This CDR3 is built from 14 residues. CDR3: CASRHDTSRDEQYF. The DNA of the CDR3 is TGCGCCAGCAGGCACGACACTTCGCGGGACGAGCAGTACTTC.

This clone has a handful of counts. The chain is built from TRBV7-9 and TRBJ1-3; possible D gene TRBD1, 6 bases. CDR1 and CDR2 (germline): SEHNR, FQNEAQ (reference sequence). Trimming removed 1 base from V and 4 bases from J, with 14 bases in between. The CDR3 loop spans 16 amino acids. The CDR3 bases are TGTGCCAGCAGCTTAGTCCCAACAGGGAAGGGAAACACCATATATTTT. Translating gives CASSLVPTGKGNTIYF.

The chain has TRBV28 and TRBJ2-3, with no clear D. Germline CDR1 MDHEN, CDR2 SYDVKM. With 2 bases removed from V and 2 bases from J, the gap between germline ends came to 5 bases. The CDR3 sequence is 13 residues long. CDR3 residues: CASSLTDTDTQYF. CDR3 sequence (DNA): TGTGCCAGCAGTTTAACAGACACAGATACGCAGTATTTT. Full variable domain (missing parts from reference TRBV28 and TRBJ2-3): DVKVTQSSRYLVKRTGEKVFLECVQDMDHENMFWYRQDPGLGLRLIYFSYDVKMKEKGDIPEGYSVSREKKERFSLILESASTNQTSMYLCASSLTDTDTQYFGPGTRLTVL.

Remarks on this clone: A junction end diverges from the germline sequence, so it may reflect a read error. The gene calls are TRBV27 and TRBJ2-7, with TRBD2 identical over 13 bases. The CDR3 consists of 17 residues. Germline V gene lookup returns CDR1 MNHEY and CDR2 SMNVEV (reference sequence). The CDR3 DNA reads TGTGCCACCAGAGTCCCTTTCGGACTAGCGGGAGAAGGCGAGCAGTGCTTC. Amino acids: CATRVPFGLAGEGEQCF.

This clone turned up a few times. The V gene is TRBV5-8, the J gene TRBJ1-5; D is perhaps TRBD1 (6 bases). The CDR3 sequence is 15 residues long. Germline loops: CDR1 SGHTS, CDR2 YDEGEE. Trimming left V 0 bases short and J 5 bases short, with 12 bases between. CDR3 nucleotides: TGTGCCAGCAGCTTGGCAGGGGTACTATATCAGCCCCAGCATTTT. This sequence encodes CASSLAGVLYQPQHF. The variable domain in full, completed from reference TRBV5-8 and TRBJ1-5, reads EAGVTQSPTHLIKTRGQQATLRCSPISGHTSVYWYQQALGLGLQFLLWYDEGEERNRGNFPPRFSGRQFPNYSSELNVNALELEDSALYLCASSLAGVLYQPQHFGDGTRLSIL.

The genes are TRBV27 and TRBJ2-3; tentative D call: TRBD1 (6 bases). The CDR3 is 16 amino acids. Germline values: CDR1 MNHEY, CDR2 SMNVEV (reference sequence). Deletions cut 5 bases from V and 6 bases from J, with 21 bases between. CDR3 residues: CASSAAKRGRGDTQYF. The DNA for the CDR3 is TGTGCCAGCAGTGCCGCGAAGAGAGGAAGGGGGGATACGCAGTATTTT.

This sequence joins TRBV11-3 and TRBJ1-1; 9 bases map to TRBD1. CDR3 length equals 13 residues. Germline V lookup: CDR1 SGHNT, CDR2 YENEEA. V was clipped by 5 bases and J by 3 bases; unmatched bases: 1. Written as DNA, the CDR3 is TGTGCCAGCAGCGGGGACAGGGACACTGAAGCTTTCTTT. Protein sequence: CASSGDRDTEAFF.